This T cell receptor (beta chain) comes out of a study of cytomegalovirus exposure and HLA in healthy donors. Whole-study findings and limits: Presence/absence comparisons presumed near-even sequencing depth among donors.

Regarding this clone: Its cognate antigen is unknown.

The PCR had 60 Vbeta and 13 Jbeta primers. Generated by immunoSEQ multiplex PCR, the TCRdb table keeps only in-frame clones and is missing some. The table has under 150,000 clones, over 75% seen once. The germline V gene encodes CDR1 SGHRS and CDR2 YFSETQ. The length of the CDR3 is 16 residues. Trimming at V came to 3 bases and at J to 4 bases, leaving 3 bases not matched to a gene. Participants comprised healthy donors of bone marrow. The TCR originated in a boy aged 5-17 years in good health and CMV-seronegative. V usage is TRBV5-1 and J usage is TRBJ2-1, with TRBD2 matching 14 bases. Input material: PBMCs. CDR3 sequence (DNA): TGCGCCAGCAGCTGGACTAGCGGGGGGACATACAATGAGCAGTTCTTC. Translated: CASSWTSGGTYNEQFF.